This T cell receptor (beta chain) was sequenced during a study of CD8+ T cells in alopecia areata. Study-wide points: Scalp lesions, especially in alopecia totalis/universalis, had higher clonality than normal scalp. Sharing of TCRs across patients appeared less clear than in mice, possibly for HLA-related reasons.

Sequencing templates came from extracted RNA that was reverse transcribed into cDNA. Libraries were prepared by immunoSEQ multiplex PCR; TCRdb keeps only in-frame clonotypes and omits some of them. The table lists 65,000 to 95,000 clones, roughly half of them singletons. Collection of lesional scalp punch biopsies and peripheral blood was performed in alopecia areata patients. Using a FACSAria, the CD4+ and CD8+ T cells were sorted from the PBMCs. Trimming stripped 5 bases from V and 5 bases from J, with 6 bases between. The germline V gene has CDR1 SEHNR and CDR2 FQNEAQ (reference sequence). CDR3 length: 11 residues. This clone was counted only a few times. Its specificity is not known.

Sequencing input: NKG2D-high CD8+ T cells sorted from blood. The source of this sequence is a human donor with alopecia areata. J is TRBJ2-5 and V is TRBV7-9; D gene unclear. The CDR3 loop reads CASSPDETQYF. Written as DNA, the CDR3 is TGTGCCAGCAGCCCTGACGAGACCCAGTACTTC.